This T cell receptor beta chain was sequenced during a study of beta chain features in type 1 diabetes. The CDR3 is 15 residues long. Germline V CDR1 and CDR2: LGHNA, YSLEER. The V gene end was trimmed by 4 bases and the J gene end by 2 bases; junction bases not matched to a gene: 6. As every portion of the isolated RNA was reverse transcribed, the sequencing read expressed TCRB transcripts. Here immunoSEQ multiplex PCR was the method, and the copy in TCRdb shows in-frame clones only, minus some. The sample yields roughly 450,000 clones, approximately 15% seen once. The J gene is TRBJ2-3, the V gene TRBV4-3; 7 positions agree with TRBD2. Sequencing was performed on naive CD4+ T cells from blood. The clonotype was recovered from a young man in good health. The CDR3 DNA reads TGCGCCAGCAGCCCCGTGGGAGGGGTCACAGATACGCAGTATTTT. This codes for CASSPVGGVTDTQYF.